This TCR beta chain was recovered during a study of control samples from healthy donors and cancer patients (dated by TCRdb to 2018 to 2020). The library was prepared using the immunoSEQ multiplex PCR assay. Drawn from immuneACCESS, this table holds only the in-frame rearrangements with V and J called that TCRdb kept. Clones are partly lost; checked studies trace under half to an unresolved V gene and leave the rest unexplained. In all, the sample holds some 87,000 clones, and 91% of those were seen once. Jointly, the top ten make up approximately 15% of the sample. Only a few counts were recorded for this clone. What this receptor recognizes is not known. No base-level quality is on record; no much larger clone is a single base apart. Per the germline V gene (reference sequence), LNHDA is the CDR1 and SQIVND is the CDR2. Trimming at the junction amounts to 4 bases on V and 7 bases on J, and the germline ends lie 14 bases apart. The CDR3 holds 14 amino acids from the cysteine to the phenylalanine. Only CDR3 DNA remains: 42 bases, in frame from the first base.

The sequence links TRBV19 to TRBJ2-1; the D gene remains uncertain. This clonotype originated in a man in his thirties or forties in good health. Sequenced sample: blood. The CDR3 protein is CASSTGFETNEQFF. At the DNA level, the sequence is TGTGCCAGTAGTACCGGTTTCGAGACGAATGAGCAGTTCTTC.